This record covers a single TCR beta chain. No antigen is known for it. Base quality data are lacking; no much larger clone is found one base away. Sequencing took place on an Illumina NovaSeq 6000. Using 5'RACE with constant-segment primers, TCRalpha and TCRbeta cDNA libraries were constructed, with sample barcodes and unique molecular identifiers added in the process. Trizol reagent was used to extract RNA from every sample. Library amplification was performed in two PCR steps, and a second sample barcode and Illumina TruSeq adapters were introduced in the second step. Sequencing of the libraries was done on an Illumina NovaSeq, producing 2 x 150 bp paired-end reads. Per the source publication's procedure: Demultiplexing of reads and collapsing into UMI-guided consensus sequences were performed with migec v1.2.7. With mixcr v2.1.11, UMI consensuses were aligned to TRA and TRB V and J templates and assembled into clonotypes. Clonotypes were classified as expanded or contracted when called significant by both edgeR and NoisET, with noise models trained on biological replicates. For edgeR calls, the thresholds were a false discovery rate-adjusted p below 0.01 and a log2 fold-change of 1. PCA with hierarchical clustering of max-normalized trajectories of the 1000 most abundant clonotypes was used as exploratory dynamics analysis. Separately sequenced CD4+ and CD8+ repertoires were used to assign the CD4 or CD8 phenotype of responding clones. TCRdb took the public reads, trimmed them with fastp at Q25, ran MiXCR for clone calling and kept in-frame beta chains. CDR3 protein duplicates are merged, each entry listing the most common genes and DNA. The V and J calls reflect TCRdb's pipeline rather than the authors' work. In all, the sample holds about 180,000 distinct CDR3 sequences, and roughly 16% of those were seen once. The top ten constitute 2% to 2.5% of the sample.

The data are from a study of T-cell memory formation after mild COVID-19 (dated by TCRdb to about 2021). Background for the entire study: Most TCR sequence clusters were specific to one of the two donors. Longitudinal TCRalpha and TCRbeta repertoire sequencing tracked T-cell clones expanding and contracting after mild COVID-19 in two donors. Two young, previously healthy adult volunteers, one female and one male, were included in the cohort. What the work shows at the level of the full study, not this receptor alone: Clones contracting from day 15 to 85 had balanced CD4/CD8 phenotypes, while a second wave expanding from day 15 to 37 was biased towards CD4+. Contracting CD4+ clones turned up mainly in the CM and EM memory subsets, whereas EMRA was where CD8+ clones were enriched. Whether the second-wave clones peaking on day 37 were SARS-CoV-2 specific was not confirmed. Some responding clones were found in pre-infection memory, which suggests that pre-existing cross-reactive memory T cells took part in the SARS-CoV-2 response. The study covered only a couple of mild cases, and larger cohorts including severe cases with pre-infection samples were considered necessary.

Ficoll-Paque density gradient centrifugation was the method used to isolate PBMCs. The CDR3 numbers 13 residues from cysteine through phenylalanine. The entry retains the CDR3 DNA only, 39 bases that are in frame from base 1. V is cut by 3 bases and J by 6 bases, and the space between the germline ends is 11 bases. The chain uses TRBV12-3 or TRBV12-4 and TRBJ1-2; the D gene is unclear. Specimen: PBMCs or a T cell subset sorted from them (not recorded which). The sequence came from an adult woman who had mild COVID-19 (a few samples of this study predate the infection). The sample titles of this study are shuffled in the database, so cell type and time point are left out; the donor was told from shared clones. The DNA sequence follows: TGTGCCAGCAGTTTTTCAGCAATACATGGCTACACCTTC. Translated, it gives CASSFSAIHGYTF.